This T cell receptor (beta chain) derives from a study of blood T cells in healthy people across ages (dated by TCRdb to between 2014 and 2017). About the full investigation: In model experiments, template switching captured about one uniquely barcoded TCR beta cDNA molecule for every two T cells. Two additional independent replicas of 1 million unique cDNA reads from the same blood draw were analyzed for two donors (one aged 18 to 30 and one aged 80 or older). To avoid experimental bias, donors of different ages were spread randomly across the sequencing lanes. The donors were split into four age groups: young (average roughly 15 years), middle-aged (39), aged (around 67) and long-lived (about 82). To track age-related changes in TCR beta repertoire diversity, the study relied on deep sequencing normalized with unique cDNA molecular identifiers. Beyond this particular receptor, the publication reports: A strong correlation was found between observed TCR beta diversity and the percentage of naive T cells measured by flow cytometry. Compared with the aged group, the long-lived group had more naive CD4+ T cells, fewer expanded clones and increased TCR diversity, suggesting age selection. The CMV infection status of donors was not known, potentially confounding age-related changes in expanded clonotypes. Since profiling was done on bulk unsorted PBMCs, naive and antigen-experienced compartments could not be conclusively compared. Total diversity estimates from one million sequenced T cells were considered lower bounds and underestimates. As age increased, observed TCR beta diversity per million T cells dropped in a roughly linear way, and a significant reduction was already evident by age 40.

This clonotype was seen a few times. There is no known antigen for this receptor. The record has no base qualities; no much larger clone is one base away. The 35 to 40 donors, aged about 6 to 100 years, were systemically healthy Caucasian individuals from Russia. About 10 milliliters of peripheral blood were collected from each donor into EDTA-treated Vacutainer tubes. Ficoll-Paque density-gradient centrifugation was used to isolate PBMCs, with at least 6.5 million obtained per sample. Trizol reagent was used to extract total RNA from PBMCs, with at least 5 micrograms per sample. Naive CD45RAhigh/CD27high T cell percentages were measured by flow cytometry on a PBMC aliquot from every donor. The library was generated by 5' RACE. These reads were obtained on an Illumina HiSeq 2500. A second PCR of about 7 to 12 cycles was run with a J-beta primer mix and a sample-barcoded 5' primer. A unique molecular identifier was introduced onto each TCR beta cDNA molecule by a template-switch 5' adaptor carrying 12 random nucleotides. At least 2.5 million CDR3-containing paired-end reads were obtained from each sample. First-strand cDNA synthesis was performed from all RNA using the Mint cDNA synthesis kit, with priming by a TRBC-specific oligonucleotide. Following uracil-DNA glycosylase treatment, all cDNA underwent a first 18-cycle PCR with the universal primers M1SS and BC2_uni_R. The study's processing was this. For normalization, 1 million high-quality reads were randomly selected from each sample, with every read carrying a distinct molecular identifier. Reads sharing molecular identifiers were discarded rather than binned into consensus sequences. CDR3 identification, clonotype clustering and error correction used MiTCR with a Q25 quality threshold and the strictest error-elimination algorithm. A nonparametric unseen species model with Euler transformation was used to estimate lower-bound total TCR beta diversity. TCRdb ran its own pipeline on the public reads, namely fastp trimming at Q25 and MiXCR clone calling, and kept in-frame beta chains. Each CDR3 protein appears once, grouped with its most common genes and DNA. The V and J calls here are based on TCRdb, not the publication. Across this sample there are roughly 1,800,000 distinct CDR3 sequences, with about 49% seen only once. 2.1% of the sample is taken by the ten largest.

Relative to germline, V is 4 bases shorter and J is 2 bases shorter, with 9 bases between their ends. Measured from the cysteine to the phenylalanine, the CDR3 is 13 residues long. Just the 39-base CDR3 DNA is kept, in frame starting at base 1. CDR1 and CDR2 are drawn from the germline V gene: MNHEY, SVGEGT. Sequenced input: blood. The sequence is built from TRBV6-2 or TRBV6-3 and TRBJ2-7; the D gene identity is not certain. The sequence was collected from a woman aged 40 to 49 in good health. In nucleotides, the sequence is TGTGCCAGCAGTTCTCAGGCAGCCTACGAGCAGTACTTC. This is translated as CASSSQAAYEQYF.